The source of this T cell receptor beta chain is a study of T-cell memory formation after mild COVID-19. Overall study results and limits: Researchers could not confirm that second-wave clones peaking on day 37 targeted SARS-CoV-2. Contracting clones from day 15 to 85 showed balanced CD4/CD8; later expanders favored CD4+.

This clonotype was seen more than once but under ten times. As yet, its antigen is unknown. TCR alpha and TCR beta cDNA libraries carrying sample barcodes and UMIs were produced by 5'RACE using constant-segment primers. TCRdb independently ran MiXCR on the 5' RACE reads; one entry per CDR3 protein. This sample carries under 300,000 distinct CDR3 sequences, around 15% of them seen once, and the ten largest clones take roughly a fifth. The specimen was PBMCs or a T cell subset sorted from them (not recorded which). The sequence was obtained from a young man who had mild COVID-19 (a few samples of this study predate the infection). Cell type and time point are not known.

DNA for the CDR3: TGTGCCAGCAGCTTAGCGCTGGGACTAGGGACAGATACGCAGTATTTT. Its translation is CASSLALGLGTDTQYF. The genes are TRBV7-2 and TRBJ2-3; TRBD2 matches at 8 bases. Germline trimming cut 0 bases from V and 3 bases from J; bases unmatched to any gene: 5. The CDR3 length is 16 residues. Germline V gives CDR1 SGHTA, CDR2 FQGNSA.